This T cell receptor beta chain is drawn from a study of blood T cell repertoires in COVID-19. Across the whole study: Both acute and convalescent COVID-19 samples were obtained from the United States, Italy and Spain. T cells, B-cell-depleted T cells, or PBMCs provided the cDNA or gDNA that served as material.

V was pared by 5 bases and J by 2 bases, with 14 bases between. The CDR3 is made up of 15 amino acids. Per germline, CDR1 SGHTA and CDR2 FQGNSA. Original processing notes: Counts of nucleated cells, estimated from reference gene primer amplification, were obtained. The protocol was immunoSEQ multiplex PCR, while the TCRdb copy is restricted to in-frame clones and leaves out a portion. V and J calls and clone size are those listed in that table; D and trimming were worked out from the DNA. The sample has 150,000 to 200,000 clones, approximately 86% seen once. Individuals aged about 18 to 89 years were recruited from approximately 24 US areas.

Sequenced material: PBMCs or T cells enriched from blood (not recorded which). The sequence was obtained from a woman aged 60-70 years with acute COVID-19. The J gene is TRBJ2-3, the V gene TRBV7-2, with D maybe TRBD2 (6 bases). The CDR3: CASSRRGSPTDTQYF. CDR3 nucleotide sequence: TGTGCCAGCAGCCGTCGGGGGTCCCCCACAGATACGCAGTATTTT.